The entry that follows covers one TCR beta chain sequence. This entry comes from a study of blood T cell repertoires in COVID-19. CDR3 size: 14 residues. Germline V lookup: CDR1 LNHDA, CDR2 SQIVND (reference sequence). Trimming shortened V by 11 bases and J by 0 bases, and 17 bases separated the two germline ends. TCRdb's table, derived via immunoSEQ multiplex PCR, lists solely in-frame clones and lacks some. The sample yields nearly 90,000 clones, approximately 90% seen once. The TCR was taken from a man aged 55 to 70 with acute or convalescent COVID-19. This rearrangement joins TRBV19 to TRBJ2-7, with D perhaps TRBD1 (7 bases). The sequenced material came from peripheral blood. In nucleotides, the CDR3 is TGTGCCTCTGGCGGGACAGCGAGCTCCTACGAGCAGTACTTC. Translation: CASGGTASSYEQYF.